A selection of T cell receptor beta chains follows, all from one sample in a study of CD8 T cells in Susac syndrome. MiXCR, run by TCRdb on the immunoSEQ multiplex PCR reads, gives a single entry per CDR3 protein. In the table there are a few hundred thousand distinct CDR3 sequences, approximately 90% of which are singletons. Input material: CD8+ T cells from PBMCs. These receptors originate from a human donor with multiple sclerosis. CDR3s include the opening cysteine and the closing phenylalanine or tryptophan. D genes are given only for firm matches. Clone sizes are given selectively: once, few, many, or a class where the clone is expanded.

v_call,d_call,clone_size,j_call,cdr3_nt,cdr3_aa
TRBV7-9,.,once,TRBJ2-3,TGTGCCAGCGAGGGACAAAGCACAGATACGCAGTATTTT,CASEGQSTDTQYF
TRBV12-3/TRBV12-4,.,.,TRBJ2-5,TGTGCCAGCAGTTTAGAGGGCATGGTACTGGGGGAGACCCAGTACTTC,CASSLEGMVLGETQYF
TRBV12-3/TRBV12-4,TRBD2,.,TRBJ2-3,TGTGCCAGCAGTTGGACTAGCGGAGACCCAGATACGCAGTATTTT,CASSWTSGDPDTQYF
TRBV7-9,.,.,TRBJ2-7,TGTGCCAGCAGCTTGGATCCCAAGGACGAGCAGTACTTC,CASSLDPKDEQYF
TRBV7-9,TRBD2,.,TRBJ2-7,TGTGCCAGCAGCTTTGGGGCGGGGGTGGCCCACGAGCAGTACTTC,CASSFGAGVAHEQYF
TRBV25-1,TRBD1,.,TRBJ2-7,TGTGCCAGCAGTCGGGACAGAACGGACTCCTACGAGCAGTACTTC,CASSRDRTDSYEQYF
TRBV4-2,TRBD2,.,TRBJ2-1,TGTGCCAGCACTCAAAGGCTAGCGGGAGTCGATGAGCAGTTCTTC,CASTQRLAGVDEQFF
TRBV12-3/TRBV12-4,TRBD1,.,TRBJ1-5,TGTGCCAGCAGTTCGGGACAGGGAGAGCAGCCCCAGCATTTT,CASSSGQGEQPQHF
TRBV4-2,TRBD1,.,TRBJ1-2,TGTGCCAGCAGCCAAGAGGGGATAGGACAGGGGCCTAACTATGGCTACACCTTC,CASSQEGIGQGPNYGYTF
TRBV25-1,.,.,TRBJ1-2,TGTGCCAGCAGTGATGGGGGTTTCGGTGGCTACACCTTC,CASSDGGFGGYTF
TRBV7-2,.,.,TRBJ2-7,TGTGCCAGCCAAACCGGGAGTAGTTACGAGCAGTACTTC,CASQTGSSYEQYF
TRBV30,.,.,TRBJ2-1,TGTGCCCGGCGTGCGGGCTCTTCCTACAATGAGCAGTTCTTC,CARRAGSSYNEQFF
TRBV5-1,.,.,TRBJ2-7,TGCGCCAGCAGCTACGGCGACTCCTACGAGCAGTACTTC,CASSYGDSYEQYF
TRBV9,.,.,TRBJ2-3,TGTGCCAGCAGCGTCTTCCGGACGCCTAGCACAAATACGCAGTATTTT,CASSVFRTPSTNTQYF
TRBV7-9,TRBD1,.,TRBJ1-3,TGTGCCAGCAGTTCACCGGGACAGGGGTACGGAAACACCATATATTTT,CASSSPGQGYGNTIYF
TRBV12-3/TRBV12-4,.,.,TRBJ2-7,TGTGCCAGCACCTCGACAGGCTTCTACGAGCAGTACTTC,CASTSTGFYEQYF
TRBV13,TRBD1,.,TRBJ1-1,TGTGCCAGCAGCTTAGAACGCCCCCCAAGGACAGGGCTGAACACTGAAGCTTTCTTT,CASSLERPPRTGLNTEAFF
TRBV19,TRBD1,.,TRBJ2-2,TGTGCCAGTACCATCCGGGACAGGGGACCCGGGGAGCTGTTTTTT,CASTIRDRGPGELFF
TRBV19,TRBD1,.,TRBJ1-5,TGTGCCAGTAGTAGGACAGGGTGGGCTCAGCCCCAGCATTTT,CASSRTGWAQPQHF
TRBV20-1,.,.,TRBJ2-7,TGCAGTGCTAGAGATCTGGGTAGCGGCTATTACGAGCAGTACTTC,CSARDLGSGYYEQYF
TRBV19,.,.,TRBJ1-5,TGTGCCAGTACAATATTCGGTTTTTTCGACGGCAGCAATCAGCCCCAGCATTTT,CASTIFGFFDGSNQPQHF
TRBV4-1,.,.,TRBJ2-7,TGCGCCAGCAGCCAAGTGACGGCAGGGGGGTACGAGCAGTACTTC,CASSQVTAGGYEQYF
TRBV24-1,.,.,TRBJ2-5,TGTGCCACCAGTGATCTCGCGGGGAACCAAGAGACCCAGTACTTC,CATSDLAGNQETQYF
TRBV27,.,.,TRBJ2-1,TGTGCCAGCAGTTTCGTAGTAGGGTCCTACAATGAGCAGTTCTTC,CASSFVVGSYNEQFF
TRBV15,.,.,TRBJ2-7,TGTGCCACCAGCAGAGCCAGGGGTGGCGAGCAGTACTTC,CATSRARGGEQYF
TRBV30,.,.,TRBJ2-7,TGTGCCTGGACGGGGGATACCTACGAGCAGTACTTC,CAWTGDTYEQYF
TRBV5-1,.,.,TRBJ2-7,TGCGCCAGCAGCTTTCAACAGGCTAGCTCCTACGAGCAGTACTTC,CASSFQQASSYEQYF
TRBV29-1,TRBD2,.,TRBJ2-5,TGCAGCGTTGAAGTACCACTTACTAGCGGGAGGGCCGGCGAGACCCAGTACTTC,CSVEVPLTSGRAGETQYF
TRBV6-1,.,.,TRBJ2-1,TGTGCCAGCAGTGAAGGGGCAGGGGGGGGCAATGAGCAGTTCTTC,CASSEGAGGGNEQFF
TRBV29-1,.,.,TRBJ1-2,TGCAGCGTTGCCGGGGAGGACACCTTC,CSVAGEDTF
TRBV5-4,.,.,TRBJ2-1,TGTGCCCTCAGGAAAAGGGGGGGGCCGGGTGAGCAGTTCTTC,CALRKRGGPGEQFF
TRBV7-3,TRBD1,.,TRBJ2-1,TGTGCCAGCAGCTTAACACAGGGGGCTTTGCAGTTCTTC,CASSLTQGALQFF
TRBV12-3/TRBV12-4,TRBD1,.,TRBJ2-5,TGTGCCAGCAGTCACGGGACAGGAGGGGAGACCCAGTACTTC,CASSHGTGGETQYF
TRBV6-5,TRBD2,once,TRBJ2-1,TGTGCCAGCAGTTATATAGCGGGAGTTAACTACAATGAGCAGTTCTTC,CASSYIAGVNYNEQFF
TRBV19,.,once,TRBJ1-2,TGTGCCAGTAGTATCGATGGCGGACAGCTGATATCCTGGGGCTACACCTTC,CASSIDGGQLISWGYTF
TRBV27,.,.,TRBJ1-2,TGTGCCAGCAGTCCGGAGTTGGGTTTCGGCTATGGCTACACCTTC,CASSPELGFGYGYTF
TRBV30,TRBD1,.,TRBJ2-5,TGTGCCTGGAGAGACAGGGGGCGATGGTCGGAGACCCAGTACTTC,CAWRDRGRWSETQYF
TRBV6-5,.,.,TRBJ2-3,TGTGCCAGCAGTGGCGAGACAGATACGCAGTATTTT,CASSGETDTQYF
TRBV6-4,TRBD2,.,TRBJ2-3,TGTGCCAGCAGTGACTCGGCTAGCGGGAGCACAGATACGCAGTATTTT,CASSDSASGSTDTQYF
TRBV10-3,.,.,TRBJ2-1,TGTGCCATCAGTGGCGGGGGCCGTACCTACAATGAGCAGTTCTTC,CAISGGGRTYNEQFF
TRBV4-3,TRBD2,once,TRBJ2-7,TGCGCCAGCAGCCAAGATTTAAGCGGGAACTCCTACGAGCAGTACTTC,CASSQDLSGNSYEQYF
TRBV6-2/TRBV6-3,.,once,TRBJ2-1,TGTGCCAGCTTAGGGTATTACAATGAGCAGTTCTTC,CASLGYYNEQFF
TRBV20-1,.,.,TRBJ2-7,TGCAGTGCTGGTGACCCGAAGGGGAACTACGAGCAGTACTTC,CSAGDPKGNYEQYF
TRBV11-2,.,.,TRBJ1-2,TGTGCCAGCAGCTTAGGGGGTCAGGCCTATGGCTACACCTTC,CASSLGGQAYGYTF
TRBV29-1,TRBD1,.,TRBJ2-2,TGCAGCGTAAGGACAGGGGGTCGGGGCACCGGGGAGCTGTTTTTT,CSVRTGGRGTGELFF
TRBV6-5,TRBD2,.,TRBJ2-7,TGTGCCAGCAGTTACTCGGGACTAGCGGGAGGGCCGAATGTCTACGAGCAGTACTTC,CASSYSGLAGGPNVYEQYF
TRBV6-2/TRBV6-3,.,.,TRBJ2-5,TGTGCCAGCAGTACCCTAGCGCGGCAAGAGACCCAGTACTTC,CASSTLARQETQYF
TRBV7-9,TRBD2,.,TRBJ2-7,TGTGCCAGCAGTGGTAGCGGGAGTGAGTCCTACGAGCAGTACTTC,CASSGSGSESYEQYF
TRBV19,.,few,TRBJ1-1,TGTGCCAGTATTGGGCGGAATGAAGCTTTCTTT,CASIGRNEAFF
TRBV6-5,.,once,TRBJ1-1,TGTGCCAGCAGTTACTACGGACAGCAAGAAGCTTTCTTT,CASSYYGQQEAFF
TRBV30,TRBD1,.,TRBJ1-1,TGTGCCTGGAGTGTACAGACAGGGTTCGAAGCTTTCTTT,CAWSVQTGFEAFF
TRBV20-1,TRBD1,.,TRBJ1-1,TGCAGTGCCTCGACAGGGGAGATGGGAACTGAAGCTTTCTTT,CSASTGEMGTEAFF
TRBV7-9,.,.,TRBJ1-1,TGTGCCAGCAGCCCAGTGGGGTCGTCGAACACTGAAGCTTTCTTT,CASSPVGSSNTEAFF
TRBV14,.,once,TRBJ2-5,TGTGCCAGCAGCCAACGCGACGGGGAAGAGACCCAGTACTTC,CASSQRDGEETQYF
TRBV7-9,TRBD2,.,TRBJ2-1,TGTGCCAGCAGCTCCGCGACTAGCGGGGTTTTGGATGAGCAGTTCTTC,CASSSATSGVLDEQFF